This T cell receptor beta chain originates from a study of control samples from healthy donors and cancer patients. The CDR3 consists of 14 residues. Germline trimming cut 4 bases from V and 4 bases from J; bases unmatched to any gene: 4. Germline V gene sequence: CDR1 SGHTA, CDR2 FQGTGA. The data were produced by immunoSEQ multiplex PCR, yet TCRdb's version contains in-frame clones alone and is incomplete. The table includes 150,000 to 200,000 clones, approximately 93% detected once. This TCR came from a woman between 40 and 55 years old in good health. This chain links TRBV7-3 with TRBJ2-3; 8 bases map to TRBD1. Sequencing input: blood. The CDR3 loop reads CASSSRQGPDTQYF. The CDR3, as DNA: TGTGCCAGCAGCTCCCGACAGGGGCCAGATACGCAGTATTTT.